These 7 T cell receptor beta chains were all obtained from the same sample, sequenced in a study of shared clonotypes between healthy human individuals. The assay was immunoSEQ multiplex PCR, and TCRdb's table has in-frame clones only and misses some. The sample holds about 1.5 million clones, approximately 97% seen once. Material: naive CD4+ T cells sorted from blood. Specified subset: CD45RA+ positively selected. The receptor set was obtained from a man aged 25 to 40 in good health.

The genes are TRBV7-2 and TRBJ2-1, with 9 bases lining up with TRBD2. After removal of 3 bases from V and 6 bases from J, the junction contained 6 bases not matched to a gene. Germline V CDR1 and CDR2: SGHTA, FQGNSA. The CDR3 contains 15 residues. As DNA, the CDR3 is TGTGCCAGCAGCTTCGGTCTAGCGGGAATCAATGAGCAGTTCTTC. This codes for CASSFGLAGINEQFF. The full variable domain, rest sourced from reference TRBV7-2 and TRBJ2-1, is GAGVSQSPSNKVTEKGKDVELRCDPISGHTALYWYRQSLGQGLEFLIYFQGNSAPDKSGLPSDRFSAERTGGSVSTLTIQRTQQEDSAVYLCASSFGLAGINEQFFGPGTRLTVL.

The chain combines TRBV10-3 with TRBJ2-3; 7 bases map to TRBD2. The length of the CDR3 is 14 residues. J was trimmed by 0 bases and V by 9 bases; bases with no gene match: 6. Looked up from germline, CDR1 is ENHRY and CDR2 is SYGVKD. The CDR3 sequence is CAMGLGLSTDTQYF. For the CDR3, the DNA is TGTGCCATGGGACTGGGACTAAGCACAGATACGCAGTATTTT.

The gene calls are TRBV28 and TRBJ2-1; the D is unclear. The CDR3 consists of 15 residues. Germline V lookup: CDR1 MDHEN, CDR2 SYDVKM. With 3 bases removed from V and 4 bases from J, the gap between germline ends came to 13 bases. CDR3 loop: CASSFRAYSYNEQFF. The CDR3 DNA follows: TGTGCCAGCAGTTTCCGGGCGTACTCATACAATGAGCAGTTCTTC. The whole variable domain, remainder taken from reference TRBV28 and TRBJ2-1, is DVKVTQSSRYLVKRTGEKVFLECVQDMDHENMFWYRQDPGLGLRLIYFSYDVKMKEKGDIPEGYSVSREKKERFSLILESASTNQTSMYLCASSFRAYSYNEQFFGPGTRLTVL.

J is TRBJ2-3 and V is TRBV9; D might be TRBD1 or TRBD2, each matching 6 bases. Germline assignment: CDR1 SGDLS and CDR2 YYNGEE. The CDR3 has 17 amino acids. V was trimmed by 0 bases and J by 0 bases, leaving 14 bases between them. CDR3: CASSVGLGGGSTDTQYF. CDR3 nucleotides: TGTGCCAGCAGCGTAGGTTTAGGGGGAGGTAGCACAGATACGCAGTATTTT.

The chain links TRBV7-8 to TRBJ2-1, with 9 bases aligning to TRBD2. Germline V lookup: CDR1 SGHVS, CDR2 FQNEAQ. V was pared by 4 bases and J by 9 bases, with 13 bases of the junction left unmatched. The CDR3 length is 16 residues. CDR3 in amino acids: CASSSAGSGSRVEQFF. In DNA, the CDR3 is TGTGCCAGCAGCTCAGCGGGTAGCGGGAGCCGGGTTGAGCAGTTCTTC.

This clone came up once. V gene TRBV6-5 combines with J gene TRBJ2-1; TRBD1 matches 7 bases. V shed 6 bases, J shed 4 bases, and the junction held 9 bases outside the gene matches. The CDR3 has 15 residues. CDR1 and CDR2 (germline): MNHEY, SVGAGI. CDR3: CASSLDRDPYNEQFF. The CDR3 DNA reads as TGTGCCAGCAGCTTAGACAGGGACCCTTACAATGAGCAGTTCTTC.

The chain carries TRBV9 and TRBJ2-7; 10 bases map to TRBD2. Trimming cost V 0 bases and J 6 bases; bases outside gene matches: 12. The length of the CDR3 is 17 residues. CDR1 and CDR2 from the germline V gene are SGDLS and YYNGEE. The CDR3 nucleotides are TGTGCCAGCAGCGTAGATGGGCTAGCGGGAGTGAGGGTCGAGCAGTACTTC. As protein: CASSVDGLAGVRVEQYF. Filled out from reference TRBV9 and TRBJ2-7, the complete variable domain reads DSGVTQTPKHLITATGQRVTLRCSPRSGDLSVYWYQQSLDQGLQFLIQYYNGEERAKGNILERFSAQQFPDLHSELNLSSLELGDSALYFCASSVDGLAGVRVEQYFGPGTRLTVT.